Presented here are 7 T cell receptor beta chains from one specimen sequenced in a study of cytomegalovirus exposure and HLA in healthy donors. Both 60 Vbeta primers and 13 Jbeta primers went into the PCR. Repertoires were generated with immunoSEQ multiplex PCR, while TCRdb's copy carries only in-frame clones and drops some. This repertoire includes approximately 210,000 clones. Sequencing was done on a sample of PBMCs. The receptors were sampled from a woman aged 25 to 39 in good health and CMV-seropositive.

The chain couples TRBV5-1 to TRBJ1-1, with D unclear. V lost 0 bases, J lost 4 bases, and 7 bases lay in between. The CDR3 is 13 residues long. Per the germline V gene, CDR1 is SGHRS and CDR2 is YFSETQ. Here the CDR3 reads CASSLDGGTEAFF. The CDR3 DNA is TGCGCCAGCAGCTTGGATGGAGGCACTGAAGCTTTCTTT. Looking up the rest from reference TRBV5-1 and TRBJ1-1 gives the full variable domain: KAGVTQTPRYLIKTRGQQVTLSCSPISGHRSVSWYQQTPGQGLQFLFEYFSETQRNKGNFPGRFSGRQFSNSRSEMNVSTLELGDSALYLCASSLDGGTEAFFGQGTRLTVV.

The chain is built from TRBV29-1 and TRBJ2-1; possibly TRBD2 for D (6 bases). The CDR3 spans 12 residues. Germline V gene sequence: CDR1 SQVTM, CDR2 ANQGSEA. Trimming cost V 3 bases and J 6 bases, with 9 bases left between them. CDR3 residues: CSVDRGSNEQFF. CDR3 DNA: TGCAGCGTTGATCGGGGGTCCAATGAGCAGTTCTTC.

DNA for the CDR3: TGTGCCAGCAGATCGACAGGGCGCGATCGTGATTATGGCTACACCTTC. The encoded protein is CASRSTGRDRDYGYTF. The chain is built from TRBV11-2 and TRBJ1-2; 7 bases match TRBD1. Germline CDR1 SGHAT, CDR2 FQNNGV. This CDR3 is built from 16 residues. V was clipped by 6 bases and J by 5 bases; unmatched bases: 15.

The V and J genes are TRBV9 and TRBJ2-3; the D gene is possibly TRBD2 (7 bases). Looked up from germline, CDR1 is SGDLS and CDR2 is YYNGEE. V lost 0 bases, J lost 9 bases, and 11 bases lay in between. The CDR3 length is 13 residues. CDR3 sequence reads: CASSVEGGRTQYF. DNA for the CDR3: TGTGCCAGCAGCGTAGAGGGGGGGAGGACGCAGTATTTT.

The chain couples TRBV2 to TRBJ2-2, with a tentative D call TRBD2 (5 bases). The CDR3 has 14 residues. Trimming stripped 6 bases from V and 0 bases from J, with 8 bases between. The germline gives CDR1 SNHLY, CDR2 FYNNEI. The CDR3 DNA sequence: TGTGCCAGCAGGGTGGGAGCGAACACCGGGGAGCTGTTTTTT. Translation: CASRVGANTGELFF.

This chain connects TRBV2 to TRBJ2-2; D perhaps matches TRBD2 (5 bases). CDR3 size: 14 residues. Trimming removed 7 bases at V and 2 bases at J, with 11 bases between. Looked up from germline, CDR1 is SNHLY and CDR2 is FYNNEI. CDR3 bases: TGTGCCAGCAACACGGGGAGAAACACCGGGGAGCTGTTTTTT. Translation gives CASNTGRNTGELFF.

The genes are TRBV6-5 and TRBJ2-7, with D perhaps TRBD1 (5 bases). V was clipped by 4 bases and J by 6 bases, with 16 bases between them. Germline values: CDR1 MNHEY, CDR2 SVGAGI. The CDR3 extends over 14 amino acids. CDR3 nucleotide sequence: TGTGCCAGCAGTTCATCCTACAGGCCCCCCGAGCAGTACTTC. This translates into CASSSSYRPPEQYF.